One and the same sample provided the 21 T cell receptor beta chains below, sequenced in a study of blood T cell repertoires in COVID-19. Profiling relied on immunoSEQ multiplex PCR, and the TCRdb table lists in-frame clones only, not all of them. Of a few hundred thousand clones in the sample, about 87% are singletons; the top ten hold approximately 1.9%. The sample comprised PBMCs or T cells enriched from blood (not recorded which). The source is a middle-aged man in a cohort exposed to, infected with or recovered from COVID-19 (not recorded which).

As regards this clone: The identical CDR3 is also encoded by other nucleotide sequences in the sample. This sequence joins TRBV6-5 and TRBJ1-5; D is unclear. The germline gives CDR1 MNHEY, CDR2 SVGAGI. Deletions cut 3 bases from V and 1 base from J, with 7 bases between. The length of the CDR3 is 14 residues. The CDR3 reads CASSYKQSNQPQHF. The CDR3 nucleotides read TGTGCCAGCAGTTATAAACAAAGCAATCAGCCCCAGCATTTT.

The J gene is TRBJ2-5, the V gene TRBV18; D possibly corresponds to TRBD1 (5 bases). The CDR3 sequence is 13 residues long. V dropped 4 bases and J dropped 5 bases, with 11 bases sitting between them. In germline, CDR1 is KGHSH, CDR2 LQKENI. The chain's CDR3 is CASSRGRQETQYF. For the CDR3, the DNA is TGTGCCAGCTCACGGGGCAGGCAGGAGACCCAGTACTTC.

The chain employs TRBV12-5 and TRBJ1-5, with D perhaps matching TRBD1 (6 bases). The CDR3 is 14 residues long. V lost 6 bases to trimming and J lost 6 bases, with 15 bases between them. Germline CDR1 and CDR2: LGHNT and FRNRAP. CDR3 sequence reads: CASGAWGHGQPQHF. In nucleotides, the CDR3 is TGTGCTAGTGGGGCATGGGGGCATGGTCAGCCCCAGCATTTT.

This rearrangement joins TRBV4-1 to TRBJ1-5, with 7 bases lining up with TRBD1. This CDR3 contains 17 residues. Germline CDR1 is MGHRA and CDR2 is YSYEKL. Unmatched junction bases numbered 8, after V lost 0 bases and J lost 3 bases. The CDR3 DNA follows: TGCGCCAGCAGCCAAGATCCACCGGGACAGATCAATCAGCCCCAGCATTTT. Translation: CASSQDPPGQINQPQHF.

The J gene is TRBJ2-3, the V gene TRBV7-9; TRBD1 agrees at 8 bases. This CDR3 has 18 residues. Germline CDR1 is SEHNR and CDR2 is FQNEAQ (reference sequence). The V and J ends lost 5 bases and 0 bases, in that order; junction bases with no gene match: 13. CDR3 DNA: TGTGCCAGCAGCGGTCCGCGGACAGGGACGAAAAGCACAGATACGCAGTATTTT. Protein: CASSGPRTGTKSTDTQYF. The complete variable domain, with remaining parts taken from reference TRBV7-9 and TRBJ2-3, reads DTGVSQNPRHKITKRGQNVTFRCDPISEHNRLYWYRQTLGQGPEFLTYFQNEAQLEKSRLLSDRFSAERPKGSFSTLEIQRTEQGDSAMYLCASSGPRTGTKSTDTQYFGPGTRLTVL.

J is TRBJ1-1 and V is TRBV19; TRBD1 agrees at 7 bases. This CDR3 contains 14 residues. CDR1 is LNHDA and CDR2 is SQIVND in the germline V gene (reference sequence). J was trimmed by 4 bases and V by 6 bases; bases with no gene match: 8. The CDR3 DNA reads TGTGCCAGTAGGTTACAGGGGTTGGGCACTGAAGCTTTCTTT. Translated: CASRLQGLGTEAFF.

This chain connects TRBV4-1 to TRBJ1-1; D is undetermined. Germline CDR1 MGHRA, CDR2 YSYEKL. CDR3 length: 14 amino acids. Trimming stripped 4 bases from V and 1 base from J, with 10 bases between. CDR3 protein: CASSLRQENTEAFF. CDR3 DNA: TGCGCCAGCAGCCTTCGTCAGGAGAACACTGAAGCTTTCTTT.

J is TRBJ1-2 and V is TRBV7-9; D perhaps matches TRBD1 (6 bases). V was clipped by 1 base and J by 3 bases, with 6 bases between them. The CDR3 is 13 amino acids. Germline V gene sequence: CDR1 SEHNR, CDR2 FQNEAQ (reference sequence). CDR3 in DNA: TGTGCCAGCAGCTTAGGGACAGACTATGGCTACACCTTC. Protein: CASSLGTDYGYTF.

This clone was detected only once. The gene calls are TRBV7-3 and TRBJ2-3; 13 bases line up with TRBD2. Germline CDR1 and CDR2: SGHTA and FQGTGA. Trimming at V came to 4 bases and at J to 0 bases, leaving 7 bases not matched to a gene. The CDR3 extends over 18 amino acids. The CDR3 is CASSSQGTSGVSTDTQYF. CDR3 in DNA: TGTGCCAGCAGCTCCCAAGGGACTAGCGGGGTTAGCACAGATACGCAGTATTTT.

The V and J genes are TRBV25-1 and TRBJ1-2, with 8 positions matching TRBD1. Germline assignment: CDR1 MGHDK and CDR2 SYGVNS. There are 14 residues in the CDR3. V lost 4 bases and J lost 5; bases outside the gene matches: 6. The CDR3 loop reads CASSVGTGSYGYTF. For the CDR3, the DNA is TGTGCCAGCAGTGTTGGGACAGGATCGTATGGCTACACCTTC.

This chain uses TRBV18 with TRBJ1-1, with TRBD1 matching over 9 bases. The CDR3 loop spans 15 amino acids. Germline V gene lookup returns CDR1 KGHSH and CDR2 LQKENI. The V segment lost 4 bases and the J segment 5 bases; nucleotides outside the gene matches: 8. DNA of the CDR3: TGTGCCAGCTCACGTGGACAGGGGAGGAGGACTGAAGCTTTCTTT. This sequence encodes CASSRGQGRRTEAFF.

Turning to this clone: At the DNA level, this CDR3 is encoded by other sequences in the same sample as well. The chain joins TRBV15 to TRBJ1-1; no clear D gene. Germline CDR1 reads LNHNV; CDR2 reads YYDKDF (reference sequence). The CDR3 has 15 amino acids. Between the trimmed V and J ends, which lost 0 bases and 2 bases, there was a span of 10 bases. The DNA for the CDR3 is TGTGCCACCAGCAGAGATTTGGGGAGAAACACTGAAGCTTTCTTT. Its translation is CATSRDLGRNTEAFF.

About this clone itself: Distinct nucleotide sequences in the sample also encode this CDR3. V is TRBV2 and J is TRBJ2-2; no clear D. Germline CDR1 and CDR2: SNHLY and FYNNEI. The CDR3 length is 15 residues. Trimming stripped 1 base from V and 0 bases from J, with 6 bases between. The CDR3, as DNA: TGTGCCAGCAGTGAAGGTCTAGCGAACACCGGGGAGCTGTTTTTT. Translating gives CASSEGLANTGELFF.

The CDR3: CASRTAEKNQPQHF. The CDR3 DNA reads as TGTGCCAGCAGGACAGCCGAGAAAAATCAGCCCCAGCATTTT. The chain couples TRBV28 to TRBJ1-5, with D perhaps TRBD1 (5 bases). From germline, CDR1 is MDHEN and CDR2 SYDVKM. The CDR3 covers 14 residues. V lost 6 bases, J lost 4 bases, and 13 bases lay in between.

The J gene is TRBJ1-5, the V gene TRBV19; 10 positions match TRBD1. The CDR3 is 15 residues long. Germline CDR1 LNHDA, CDR2 SQIVND (reference sequence). V was pared by 3 bases and J by 5 bases, with 4 bases of the junction left unmatched. CDR3 in amino acids: CASSIPGTGDQPQHF. The CDR3 DNA reads TGTGCCAGTAGTATCCCTGGGACAGGGGATCAGCCCCAGCATTTT.

The chain carries TRBV5-1 and TRBJ2-3, with D possibly TRBD2 on 6 matching bases. The germline V gene encodes CDR1 SGHRS and CDR2 YFSETQ. The length of the CDR3 is 16 residues. Trimming took off 4 bases at V and 1 base at J, with 16 bases between the two ends. The CDR3 loop reads CASSLFPSVGTDTQYF. The CDR3 DNA is TGCGCCAGCAGCCTTTTTCCTAGCGTGGGCACAGATACGCAGTATTTT.

The genes are TRBV6-5 and TRBJ1-5; 10 bases line up with TRBD1. This CDR3 has 16 amino acids. Germline V gene sequence: CDR1 MNHEY, CDR2 SVGAGI. The ends lost 2 bases at V and 5 bases at J; junction bases unmatched: 6. The CDR3 nucleotides read TGTGCCAGCAGTTACGGGGACAGGGGTACATATCAGCCCCAGCATTTT. Its translation: CASSYGDRGTYQPQHF.

The chain links TRBV27 to TRBJ2-4; D possibly corresponds to TRBD1 (6 bases). Germline V lookup: CDR1 MNHEY, CDR2 SMNVEV (reference sequence). Trimming stripped 4 bases from V and 0 bases from J, with 13 bases between. The CDR3 sequence is 16 residues long. CDR3 residues: CASSSNRGGAKNIQYF. The CDR3 region has the DNA TGTGCCAGCAGTTCCAACCGAGGGGGAGCCAAAAACATTCAGTACTTC.

The chain combines TRBV5-1 with TRBJ2-1; 7 bases match TRBD1. Germline assignment: CDR1 SGHRS and CDR2 YFSETQ. The ends lost 4 bases at V and 9 bases at J; junction bases unmatched: 13. The CDR3 totals 15 residues. For the CDR3, the DNA is TGCGCCAGCAGCCCAACGACAGGGCCAGTCGGTGAGCAGTTCTTC. This sequence encodes CASSPTTGPVGEQFF.

The V call is TRBV7-9, the J call TRBJ2-6; D may be TRBD1 (5 bases). Deletions cut 6 bases from V and 0 bases from J, with 21 bases between. The germline V gene has CDR1 SEHNR and CDR2 FQNEAQ (reference sequence). The CDR3 sequence is 19 residues long. For the CDR3, the DNA is TGTGCCAGCAGTTCGAGAGGACATCGACAGACCTCTGGGGCCAACGTCCTGACTTTC. Amino acids: CASSSRGHRQTSGANVLTF.

This chain links TRBV6-5 with TRBJ2-7; 10 bases are a match to TRBD1. V lost 6 bases, J lost 3 bases, and 8 bases stayed unmatched. The CDR3 runs 15 residues. Germline V gene lookup returns CDR1 MNHEY and CDR2 SVGAGI. CDR3 sequence: CASRRGTGDFYEQYF. The CDR3 DNA is TGTGCCAGCAGAAGGGGGACAGGGGATTTCTACGAGCAGTACTTC.